This T cell receptor beta chain was identified in a study of patients and donors after allogeneic stem cell transplantation. The V segment lost 9 bases and the J segment 3 bases; nucleotides outside the gene matches: 10. From germline, CDR1 is MNHEY and CDR2 SVGEGT. The CDR3 length is 15 residues. TCRdb processed the RT-PCR reads anew with MiXCR; each CDR3 protein has one entry. Among about a million distinct CDR3 sequences, roughly 18% were seen once, and the ten largest hold roughly 6%. The chain carries TRBV6-2 or TRBV6-3 and TRBJ1-5, with TRBD1 identical over 8 bases. Sequencing input: blood, either unsorted or a sorted T cell fraction (not recorded which). This TCR was recovered from a human donor who was either an allogeneic HSCT recipient or a stem cell or donor lymphocyte infusion donor (not recorded which). It is not recorded whose cells these are; they may come from a transplant donor. CDR3 loop: CASDGDRGVNQPQHF. In DNA, the CDR3 is TGTGCCAGTGATGGCGACAGGGGTGTCAATCAGCCCCAGCATTTT.